The present T cell receptor (beta chain) was sequenced within a study of shared clonotypes between healthy human individuals. Trimming pared 4 bases from V and 8 bases from J, leaving 15 bases between. The V gene's germline CDR1 is SGHRS and CDR2 YFSETQ. The CDR3 consists of 14 residues. TCRdb's table, derived via immunoSEQ multiplex PCR, lists solely in-frame clones and lacks some. Of about 960,000 clones listed, approximately 80% are singletons. The V call is TRBV5-1, the J call TRBJ1-4; D gene uncertain. Sequencing was done on a sample of memory CD4+ T cells sorted from blood. Subset: CD45RA-negative fraction. The sequence was collected from a man between 18 and 35 years old in good health. This chain's CDR3 is CASSDTNPEEKLFF. As DNA, the CDR3 is TGCGCCAGCAGCGATACTAACCCCGAAGAAAAACTGTTTTTT.